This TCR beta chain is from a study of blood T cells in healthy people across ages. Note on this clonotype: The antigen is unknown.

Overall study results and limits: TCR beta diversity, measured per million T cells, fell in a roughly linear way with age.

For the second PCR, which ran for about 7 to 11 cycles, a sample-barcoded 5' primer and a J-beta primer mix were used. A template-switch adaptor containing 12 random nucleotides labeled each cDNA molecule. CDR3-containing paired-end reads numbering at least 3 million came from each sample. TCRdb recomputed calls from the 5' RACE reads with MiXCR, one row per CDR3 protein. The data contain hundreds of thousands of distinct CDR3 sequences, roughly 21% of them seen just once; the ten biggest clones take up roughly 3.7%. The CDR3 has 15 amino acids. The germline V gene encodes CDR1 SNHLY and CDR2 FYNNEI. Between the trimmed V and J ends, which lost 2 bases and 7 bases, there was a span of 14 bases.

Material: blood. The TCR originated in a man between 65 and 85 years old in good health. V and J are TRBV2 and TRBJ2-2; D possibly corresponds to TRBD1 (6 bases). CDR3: CASSESPKGGGELFF. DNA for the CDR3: TGTGCCAGCAGTGAATCCCCGAAAGGGGGCGGGGAGCTGTTTTTT.